The source of this T cell receptor (beta chain) is a study of a mutant IDH1 vaccine in newly diagnosed glioma (dated by TCRdb to about 2021). Background on the whole study: In the chemotherapy-containing groups, vaccination started alongside temozolomide cycles, whereas in patients who had radiotherapy alone it started 4-6 weeks after radiotherapy. Peripheral blood was drawn at six visits: V03 (baseline), V05, V07, V10, V12 and V13. For exploratory analyses, longitudinal TCRB deep sequencing was carried out in about two dozen treated patients wherever samples were available. Before enrollment, most patients had been given radiochemotherapy with temozolomide as standard therapy, while the rest had received either radiotherapy alone or temozolomide alone. The week-35 safety follow-up was designated visit V12, and the week-47 end of study was designated visit V13. Of the approximately 32 treated patients, approximately 62% were male and approximately 38% were female, and the mean age was around 40 years.

Results the study describes overall, beyond this receptor: Vaccine-induced immune responses across multiple MHC alleles were detected in approximately 93% of patients. According to the authors, sample limitations meant that analyses of patient blood samples could not be reproduced. No apparent relationship was observed between pseudoprogression and alterations in the top peripheral T cell clonotypes detected by TCRB sequencing. PBMC samples for TCRB deep sequencing were selected based on availability.

Trimming leaves V shorter by 5 bases and J shorter by 8 bases, with the junction holding 7 bases beyond the gene matches. The CDR3 contains 15 residues, cysteine and phenylalanine counted. The sequence is cut down to CDR3 DNA, 45 bases in frame from base 1. CDR1 SSHAT and CDR2 FNYEAQ were looked up in the germline V gene (reference sequence). Read against the paper, the sample's time point label means: week 35, safety follow-up. Each vaccine dose was 300 ug of a 20-mer mutant IDH1 peptide in Montanide, given subcutaneously with topical imiquimod. Eight vaccinations were administered to patients in weeks 1, 3, 5, 7, 11, 15, 19 and 23, corresponding to visits V03 through V10. Donors had newly diagnosed WHO grade 3 or 4 IDH1-mutant astrocytomas with loss of nuclear ATRX. The samples were drawn from NOA16, a multicentre, single-arm, open-label phase I trial in Germany that tested a mutant IDH1 peptide vaccine in humans for the first time. Genomic DNA for TCRB sequencing was extracted from EDTA blood using the DNeasy Blood and Tissue Kit.

Receptors were amplified or captured by the immunoSEQ multiplex PCR assay. The hsTCRB Kit was used according to the manufacturer's protocol to amplify rearranged TCR beta chain sequences. An Illumina MiSeq was used to sequence the TCRB libraries. For the original study's pipeline: The kit vendor's proprietary platform handled demultiplexing, trimming and gene mapping. Held by TCRdb, this immuneACCESS table contains in-frame sequences only and omits some clones. Under half of the omission traces to an unresolved V gene where checked; the cause of the rest is unknown. V and J calls and clone size are copied from that table; D and trimming were computed from the DNA. The sample contains more than 55,000 clones, roughly 80% of them found a single time. 4% to 5% of the sample comes from the top ten. A remark on this clone: Its antigen is not yet known. No base-level quality is on record; no much larger clone is a single base apart.

The starting material was PBMCs, obtained from a glioma patient whose treatment included an IDH1 peptide vaccine. The source of this sequence is a man aged 25 to 45 with glioma. The chain employs TRBV7-7 and TRBJ2-3, with 13 bases aligning to TRBD2. The nucleotide sequence is given as TGTGCCAGCAGCCGAGGACTAGCGGGGGAGGCTACGCAGTATTTT. It encodes CASSRGLAGEATQYF.